This TCR beta chain was retrieved from a study of T cell responses to AZD1222 COVID-19 vaccine. Points on this clone: Its antigen remains unknown.

TCRdb's copy holds only in-frame clones and misses some; the assay was immunoSEQ multiplex PCR. The table shows more than 150,000 clones, with 94% occurring only once. Regarding the study as a whole: Donors, mostly white British, included more females; clonal diversity was possibly underestimated. No repertoire was sampled before or during the peak T cell response, only after it.

There are 15 residues in the CDR3. V dropped 4 bases and J dropped 6; count of bases not matched to a gene: 6. Germline lookup yields CDR1 SQVTM and CDR2 ANQGSEA. This clonotype was sampled from an adult in good health. The rearrangement links TRBV29-1 to TRBJ2-3, with TRBD2 identical over 14 bases. The input for sequencing was peripheral blood, taken on day 0 of AZD1222 vaccination. The CDR3 nucleotides read TGCAGCGTTGGACTAGCGGGAGGGCAGGGTGATACGCAGTATTTT. Its translation is CSVGLAGGQGDTQYF.